Listed below are T cell receptor beta chains from one sample, sequenced in a study of CD8+ T cells in alopecia areata. TCRdb's table, derived via immunoSEQ multiplex PCR, lists solely in-frame clones and lacks some. The data show 60,000 to 90,000 clones, with roughly 66% seen just once and 23% held by the top ten. The sample consisted of CD8+ T cells sorted from blood, taken at week 24, from a patient treated with tofacitinib. The source of these receptors is a human donor with alopecia areata. Both conserved end residues are part of each CDR3. D genes are given only for firm matches. Where a row states a size, it is once, few, many or the class of an expanded clone; other rows omit it.

J	V	D	size	CDR3	DNA
TRBJ1-1	TRBV30	-	-	CAWSVIGTEAFF	TGTGCCTGGAGTGTAATAGGAACGGAAGCTTTCTTT
TRBJ1-2	TRBV4-1	-	few	CASSQDMRVNYGYTF	TGCGCCAGCAGCCAAGATATGAGGGTTAACTATGGCTACACCTTC
TRBJ1-2	TRBV4-1	-	-	CASSHDVGGGYGYTF	TGCGCCAGCAGCCACGATGTGGGGGGTGGCTATGGCTACACCTTC
TRBJ2-7	TRBV4-2	-	-	CASSQDAHEQYF	TGTGCCAGCAGCCAAGATGCCCACGAGCAGTACTTC
TRBJ2-3	TRBV14	-	-	CASSQVNTDTQYF	TGTGCCAGCAGCCAAGTTAACACAGATACGCAGTATTTT
TRBJ2-2	TRBV6-4	-	-	CASSDSKASGELFF	TGTGCCAGCAGTGACTCGAAGGCGTCCGGGGAGCTGTTTTTT
TRBJ2-7	TRBV27	TRBD1	few	CASSFGTASYEQYF	TGTGCCAGCAGTTTTGGGACAGCATCTTACGAGCAGTACTTC
TRBJ2-5	TRBV5-1	TRBD2	-	CASSSQAGPAGRETQYF	TGCGCCAGCAGCTCCCAAGCGGGGCCTGCCGGGAGGGAGACCCAATACTTC
TRBJ2-7	TRBV11-2	-	-	CASSKGSEQYF	TGTGCCAGCAGCAAGGGGAGCGAGCAGTACTTC
TRBJ2-1	TRBV9	-	few	CASSVVADYNEQFF	TGTGCCAGCAGCGTAGTCGCAGACTACAATGAGCAGTTCTTC
TRBJ2-7	TRBV7-6	-	-	CASSKMGSRGNEQYF	TGTGCCAGCAGCAAGATGGGATCCCGAGGCAACGAGCAGTACTTC
TRBJ2-7	TRBV4-1	TRBD1	-	CASSQEGQESSYEQYF	TGCGCCAGCAGCCAAGAGGGACAGGAAAGCTCCTACGAGCAGTACTTC
TRBJ2-7	TRBV4-1	-	few	CASSQLGVEAYEQYF	TGCGCCAGCAGCCAACTGGGTGTGGAAGCGTACGAGCAGTACTTC
TRBJ2-2	TRBV29-1	-	-	CSVEGGPNTGELFF	TGCAGCGTTGAAGGAGGGCCGAACACCGGGGAGCTGTTTTTT
TRBJ2-7	TRBV30	-	few	CAWSAGDRSYEQYF	TGTGCCTGGAGTGCGGGGGACCGCTCCTACGAGCAGTACTTC
TRBJ2-2	TRBV5-6	TRBD2	once	CASSMGLAGGHTGELFF	TGTGCCAGCAGCATGGGACTAGCGGGGGGACACACCGGGGAGCTGTTTTTT
TRBJ2-3	TRBV5-6	TRBD2	once	CASSRGTSGVYTDTQYF	TGTGCCAGCAGCAGAGGAACTAGCGGAGTCTACACAGATACGCAGTATTTT
TRBJ2-7	TRBV25-1	TRBD1	few	CASSEGQGPYEQYF	TGTGCCAGCAGTGAGGGACAGGGACCCTACGAGCAGTACTTC
TRBJ1-2	TRBV5-1	-	once	CASSLDRNYGYTF	TGCGCCAGCAGCTTGGATCGTAACTATGGCTACACCTTC
TRBJ2-7	TRBV4-2	-	-	CASSRLLGEQYF	TGTGCCAGCAGCCGCCTGTTGGGGGAGCAGTACTTC
TRBJ2-3	TRBV5-1	TRBD2	-	CASSPPASGKVTDTQYF	TGCGCCAGCAGCCCGCCGGCGAGCGGGAAGGTCACAGATACGCAGTATTTT
TRBJ1-1	TRBV4-2	TRBD1	-	CASSQDLGGGGFLAEAFF	TGTGCCAGCAGCCAAGATCTTGGAGGGGGCGGCTTCCTCGCTGAAGCTTTCTTT
TRBJ2-2	TRBV27	-	-	CASSSTVANTGELFF	TGTGCCAGCAGTTCAACGGTTGCGAACACCGGGGAGCTGTTTTTT
TRBJ1-2	TRBV9	-	few	CASSDSFNYGYTF	TGTGCCAGCAGCGATAGCTTTAACTATGGCTACACCTTC
TRBJ2-4	TRBV6-5	-	-	CASSYSRDAKNIQYF	TGTGCCAGCAGTTACTCTCGGGATGCCAAAAACATTCAGTACTTC
TRBJ2-2	TRBV2	TRBD2	-	CASSGGDSGGRNTGELFF	TGTGCCAGCTCTGGTGGGGATAGCGGGGGCCGGAACACCGGGGAGCTGTTTTTT
TRBJ2-1	TRBV5-6	-	-	CASSHDTFPYNEQFF	TGTGCCAGCAGCCACGATACTTTCCCCTACAATGAGCAGTTCTTC
TRBJ2-5	TRBV2	-	few	CASSELTSPPETQYF	TGTGCCAGCAGTGAGCTTACATCCCCCCCAGAGACCCAGTACTTC
TRBJ2-1	TRBV19	TRBD1	-	CASSVTGVEEQFF	TGTGCCAGTAGTGTTACAGGGGTCGAAGAGCAGTTCTTC
TRBJ2-3	TRBV7-3	-	-	CASSLSGFSTDTQYF	TGTGCCAGCAGCTTGTCAGGGTTCAGCACAGATACGCAGTATTTT
TRBJ2-2	TRBV5-4	TRBD2	-	CASSLASGGGTGELFF	TGTGCCAGCAGCTTGGCTAGCGGGGGTGGTACCGGGGAGCTGTTTTTT
TRBJ2-1	TRBV27	TRBD2	-	CASSSGTTYNEQFF	TGTGCCAGCAGCTCCGGGACTACCTACAATGAGCAGTTCTTC
TRBJ2-7	TRBV7-9	TRBD1	-	CASSEGQGSEQYF	TGTGCCAGCAGCGAAGGACAGGGCTCCGAGCAGTACTTC
TRBJ1-6	TRBV29-1	-	-	CSVGFRAESYNSPLHF	TGCAGCGTTGGTTTCAGGGCGGAATCATATAATTCACCCCTCCACTTT
TRBJ2-2	TRBV27	TRBD1	-	CASSLRDADRGNTGELFF	TGTGCCAGCAGTTTACGGGATGCGGACAGGGGGAACACCGGGGAGCTGTTTTTT
TRBJ2-1	TRBV2	TRBD2	-	CASRLRTSGYNEQFF	TGTGCCAGCAGGCTACGGACTAGCGGCTACAATGAGCAGTTCTTC
TRBJ2-7	TRBV27	TRBD2	-	CASSPLTSGPYEQYF	TGTGCCAGCAGTCCCCTTACTAGCGGACCCTACGAGCAGTACTTC
TRBJ2-7	TRBV27	-	-	CASKSQLGYEQYF	TGTGCCAGCAAAAGTCAGTTGGGGTACGAGCAGTACTTC
TRBJ2-1	TRBV5-1	TRBD2	-	CASSLPRGGFSYNEQFF	TGCGCCAGCAGCTTGCCTCGGGGGGGCTTCTCCTACAATGAGCAGTTCTTC
TRBJ1-2	TRBV15	-	-	CATSRGADTTGGYTF	TGTGCCACCAGCAGAGGGGCGGACACCACGGGTGGCTACACCTTC
TRBJ1-2	TRBV7-9	-	-	CASSFSGQGYGYTF	TGTGCCAGCAGCTTCTCGGGGCAGGGCTATGGCTACACCTTC
TRBJ2-7	TRBV27	TRBD1	-	CASSGTGGYEQYF	TGTGCCAGCTCCGGGACAGGGGGCTACGAGCAGTACTTC
TRBJ1-2	TRBV4-1	-	-	CASSQDQITDIYGYTF	TGCGCCAGCAGCCAAGATCAGATAACCGATATCTATGGCTACACCTTC
TRBJ2-7	TRBV4-3	TRBD2	-	CASSQDLGAGGYEQYF	TGCGCCAGCAGCCAAGATCTAGGGGCGGGAGGCTACGAGCAGTACTTC
TRBJ2-7	TRBV4-1	TRBD2	-	CASSQDKMLGLAGTYEQYF	TGCGCCAGCAGCCAAGATAAGATGCTGGGACTAGCGGGGACCTACGAGCAGTACTTC
TRBJ2-7	TRBV6-5	-	-	CASRKDSLYEQYF	TGTGCCAGCAGGAAGGATTCCCTATACGAGCAGTACTTC
TRBJ2-3	TRBV4-3	-	-	CASSQERSRDTQYF	TGCGCCAGCAGCCAAGAAAGATCTCGAGATACGCAGTATTTT
TRBJ2-1	TRBV6-5	TRBD2	once	CASSYIAGYNEQFF	TGTGCCAGCAGTTACATAGCGGGGTACAATGAGCAGTTCTTC
TRBJ2-5	TRBV7-9	-	-	CASSLAASGRLQETQYF	TGTGCCAGCAGCTTAGCAGCGTCAGGGCGTCTGCAAGAGACCCAGTACTTC
TRBJ2-5	TRBV19	TRBD1	-	CASSIGVGQGEETQYF	TGTGCCAGTAGTATTGGAGTGGGACAGGGGGAAGAGACCCAGTACTTC
TRBJ1-2	TRBV4-3	-	-	CASSQDGIWGYTF	TGCGCCAGCAGCCAAGATGGGATCTGGGGCTACACCTTC
TRBJ1-1	TRBV27	-	-	CASSGKGDTEAFF	TGTGCCAGCAGCGGTAAGGGGGACACTGAAGCTTTCTTT
TRBJ2-6	TRBV7-9	-	-	CASSFPDGSGANVLTF	TGTGCCAGCAGCTTCCCCGATGGCTCTGGGGCCAACGTCCTGACTTTC
TRBJ1-1	TRBV30	-	-	CAWSVKGLNTEAFF	TGTGCCTGGAGTGTAAAAGGGCTGAACACTGAAGCTTTCTTT
TRBJ2-7	TRBV14	-	few	CASSQYRGNEQYF	TGTGCCAGCAGCCAATATCGGGGCAACGAGCAGTACTTC
TRBJ1-1	TRBV15	-	-	CATSRDLGAYTEAFF	TGTGCCACCAGCAGAGATCTCGGGGCCTACACTGAAGCTTTCTTT
TRBJ2-7	TRBV4-3	TRBD2	-	CASSHATSGYEQYF	TGCGCCAGCAGCCATGCGACTAGCGGCTACGAGCAGTACTTC
TRBJ1-1	TRBV29-1	-	-	CSVVELVGMNTEAFF	TGCAGCGTTGTCGAGCTGGTGGGTATGAACACTGAAGCTTTCTTT
TRBJ2-5	TRBV28	TRBD2	-	CASRGWSAGGSLGGTQYF	TGTGCCAGCAGGGGTTGGTCTGCGGGGGGGTCCTTGGGAGGGACCCAGTACTTC